A single sample gave rise to the 23 T cell receptor beta chains below, sequenced in a study of blood T cells in healthy people across ages. Then a second PCR, running about 6 to 11 cycles, was carried out with a sample-barcoded 5' primer and a J-beta primer mix. MiXCR, applied by TCRdb to the 5' RACE reads, yields one record per CDR3 protein. Of fewer than 700,000 distinct CDR3 sequences in the sample, around 48% were seen once. The sample was blood. The origin of the receptors is a man at least 80 years old in good health.

This clonotype turned up a few times. The chain has TRBV6-2 or TRBV6-3 and TRBJ2-6; D might be TRBD1 (8 bases). The CDR3 spans 17 residues. Germline-derived CDR1 and CDR2 are MNHEY and SVGEGT. Trimming pared 3 bases from V and 2 bases from J, leaving 14 bases between. CDR3 nucleotides: TGTGCCAGCAGTTATGCAACAGGGGGGGCTGGGGCCAACGTCCTGACTTTC. Protein product: CASSYATGGAGANVLTF.

The rearrangement uses TRBV29-1 and TRBJ2-1; the D is unclear. Trimming stripped 8 bases from V and 9 bases from J, with 17 bases between. The CDR3 length is 12 residues. Germline V gene sequence: CDR1 SQVTM, CDR2 ANQGSEA. The CDR3 coding sequence is TGCAGCATCCGCCGGCCCCCTGGTGAGCAGTTCTTC. Amino acid sequence: CSIRRPPGEQFF.

This clonotype has only a few counts. V usage is TRBV6-5 and J usage is TRBJ2-3; D is unresolved. Germline V gene lookup returns CDR1 MNHEY and CDR2 SVGAGI. The CDR3 covers 15 residues. V dropped 5 bases and J dropped 2 bases, with 14 bases sitting between them. The CDR3: CASSRVAVYTDTQYF. The CDR3 nucleotides are TGTGCCAGCAGTCGGGTGGCGGTTTACACAGATACGCAGTATTTT.

This clonotype was counted between two and nine times. The V call is TRBV15, the J call TRBJ1-4; TRBD1 matches 11 bases. V dropped 3 bases and J dropped 8; count of bases not matched to a gene: 5. Germline V gene sequence: CDR1 LNHNV, CDR2 YYDKDF (reference sequence). The CDR3 length is 15 residues. CDR3 bases: TGTGCCACCAGCAGGGGGACAGGGGGTTGGGAAAAACTGTTTTTT. Its protein product is CATSRGTGGWEKLFF.

V gene TRBV7-2 combines with J gene TRBJ2-4, with 9 nucleotides matching TRBD2. The CDR3 covers 15 residues. J was trimmed by 4 bases and V by 2 bases; bases with no gene match: 3. The germline V gene has CDR1 SGHTA and CDR2 FQGNSA. The DNA for the CDR3 is TGTGCCAGCAGCTTACCTAGCGGGGTAAAAAACATTCAGTACTTC. Translated: CASSLPSGVKNIQYF.

Only a few counts were recorded for this clonotype. The genes are TRBV28 and TRBJ2-2; weak D call: TRBD2 (6 bases). The CDR3 sequence is 14 residues long. The V and J ends lost 8 bases and 4 bases respectively, with 14 bases between them. The germline V gene encodes CDR1 MDHEN and CDR2 SYDVKM. This chain's CDR3 is CASRGGVGTGELFF. The CDR3 bases are TGTGCCAGCCGAGGAGGGGTCGGCACCGGGGAGCTGTTTTTT. Looking up the rest from reference TRBV28 and TRBJ2-2 gives the full variable domain: DVKVTQSSRYLVKRTGEKVFLECVQDMDHENMFWYRQDPGLGLRLIYFSYDVKMKEKGDIPEGYSVSREKKERFSLILESASTNQTSMYLCASRGGVGTGELFFGEGSRLTVL.

This clonotype turned up a few times. V usage is TRBV7-3 and J usage is TRBJ2-7, with TRBD1 identical over 7 bases. This CDR3 is built from 13 residues. Germline trimming cut 5 bases from V and 5 bases from J; bases unmatched to any gene: 6. Germline assignment: CDR1 SGHTA and CDR2 FQGTGA. CDR3 nucleotide sequence: TGTGCCAGCAGCCCCACAGGGGTTCACGAGCAGTACTTC. Amino acid sequence: CASSPTGVHEQYF.

The chain carries TRBV12-3 or TRBV12-4 and TRBJ1-6, with 8 bases fitting TRBD1. There are 14 residues in the CDR3. V shed 6 bases, J shed 6 bases, and the junction held 4 bases outside the gene matches. The CDR3 loop is CASSHTGGNSPLHF. DNA of the CDR3: TGTGCCAGCAGCCATACAGGGGGTAATTCACCCCTCCACTTT.

The rearrangement uses TRBV21-1 and TRBJ1-2. TRBV21-1 is classified as a pseudogene. The CDR3 is 10 amino acids. The CDR3 loop reads CASINYGYTF. CDR3 DNA sequence: TGTGCCAGCATTAACTATGGCTACACCTTC.

This clonotype occurred many times. It may be a read error: a sequence one base away is much more abundant. The chain joins TRBV6-5 to TRBJ2-3; perhaps TRBD1 as D (5 bases). Germline V gene sequence: CDR1 MNHEY, CDR2 SVGAGI. V dropped 2 bases and J dropped 3 bases, with 18 bases sitting between them. This CDR3 is built from 17 residues. The CDR3 DNA reads as TGTGCCAGCAGTTACGGGCAGGGCGCCCCAGGGACAGATACGCAGTATTTT. It yields the protein CASSYGQGAPGTDTQYF.

The chain carries TRBV9 and TRBJ1-1, with TRBD1 matching 7 bases. The CDR3 extends over 15 amino acids. Trimming took 4 bases from V and 4 from J; bases not matched to a gene: 10. Looked up from germline, CDR1 is SGDLS and CDR2 is YYNGEE. For the CDR3, the DNA is TGTGCCAGCAGCCGCGGAGGGGGCGGTGGCACTGAAGCTTTCTTT. As protein: CASSRGGGGGTEAFF.

The chain links TRBV6-2 or TRBV6-3 to TRBJ2-1; D is unresolved. Trimming took off 4 bases at V and 1 base at J, with 20 bases between the two ends. This CDR3 has 18 amino acids. Germline V gives CDR1 MNHEY, CDR2 SVGEGT. The CDR3 DNA is TGTGCCAGCAGTTCCCCCCGGATTCTTAGTGCTTCCTACAATGAGCAGTTCTTC. Encoded protein: CASSSPRILSASYNEQFF.

This clonotype has only a few counts. This chain joins TRBV3-1 and TRBJ2-1, with D maybe TRBD2 (6 bases). Between the trimmed V and J ends, which lost 7 bases and 7 bases, there was a span of 20 bases. There are 15 residues in the CDR3. The germline gives CDR1 LGHDT, CDR2 YNNKEL (reference sequence). CDR3 bases: TGTGCCAGCACCAGCCAAGATTTAGCGGCTAATGAGCAGTTCTTC. Translation: CASTSQDLAANEQFF.

This sequence joins TRBV30 and TRBJ2-7, with TRBD1 identical over 9 bases. After removal of 3 bases from V and 3 bases from J, the junction contained 6 bases not matched to a gene. Germline CDR1 is GTSNPN and CDR2 is SVGIG (reference sequence). This CDR3 is built from 14 residues. CDR3 loop: CAWSVRQGDYEQYF. As DNA, the CDR3 is TGTGCCTGGAGCGTGAGACAGGGGGACTACGAGCAGTACTTC.

V is TRBV20-1 and J is TRBJ2-3, with 8 bases lining up with TRBD2. The germline gives CDR1 DFQATT, CDR2 SNEGSKA (reference sequence). The CDR3 runs 16 residues. The trim removed 6 bases at V and 3 bases at J, leaving 14 bases unmatched. CDR3 in amino acids: CSAETVLAALTDTQYF. CDR3 sequence (DNA): TGCAGTGCCGAAACCGTACTAGCGGCGTTAACAGATACGCAGTATTTT.

This chain connects TRBV29-1 to TRBJ1-4; 9 bases are shared with TRBD1. CDR1 SQVTM and CDR2 ANQGSEA come from the germline V gene. The CDR3 has 14 residues. J was trimmed by 8 bases and V by 7 bases; bases with no gene match: 11. The chain's CDR3 is CSARTGAGEEKLFF. CDR3 sequence (DNA): TGCAGCGCACGGACAGGGGCGGGTGAAGAAAAACTGTTTTTT.

The V and J genes are TRBV2 and TRBJ1-4, with 9 bases fitting TRBD1. Germline V gene lookup returns CDR1 SNHLY and CDR2 FYNNEI. V gave up 0 bases and J gave up 12 bases; unmatched junction bases: 11. The CDR3 extends over 16 amino acids. The CDR3 bases are TGTGCCAGCAGTGAAGCGCTCTTACAGGGGGCGAAAGAACTGTTTTTT. Its translation: CASSEALLQGAKELFF.

In the case of this clonotype: A much larger clone lies a single base off, so this may be a read error. The CDR3 coding sequence is TGCGCCAGCAGCGTGGATATAGATTCACCCCTCCACTTT. This codes for CASSVDIDSPLHF. The chain is built from TRBV5-1 and TRBJ1-6; D is undetermined. Germline CDR1 SGHRS, CDR2 YFSETQ. The CDR3 loop spans 13 amino acids. The germline V and J ends were trimmed by 4 bases and 8 bases, with 10 bases remaining between them.

This clonotype has more than one count but fewer than ten. The chain is built from TRBV29-1 and TRBJ1-2; TRBD1 might be the D (5 bases). V was cut by 6 bases and J by 0 bases, with 17 bases left in between. The CDR3 totals 15 residues. Germline CDR1 is SQVTM and CDR2 is ANQGSEA. CDR3 amino acids: CSVADLGGSNYGYTF. The CDR3 DNA reads TGCAGCGTAGCCGACTTGGGGGGTTCTAACTATGGCTACACCTTC.

This clonotype was detected a few times. The chain couples TRBV9 to TRBJ2-3, with D unresolved. This CDR3 has 15 amino acids. The germline V and J ends were trimmed by 2 bases and 0 bases, with 10 bases remaining between them. Germline CDR1 is SGDLS and CDR2 is YYNGEE. For the CDR3, the DNA is TGTGCCAGCAGCGTTCGTCCATCCAGCACAGATACGCAGTATTTT. Protein product: CASSVRPSSTDTQYF.

This clonotype was seen more than once but under ten times. The chain combines TRBV7-2 with TRBJ2-1, with 8 nucleotides matching TRBD2. The CDR3 has 15 amino acids. Germline assignment: CDR1 SGHTA and CDR2 FQGNSA. V lost 1 base and J lost 5; bases outside the gene matches: 4. DNA for the CDR3: TGTGCCAGCAGCTTAGACGGGAGGGCCCACAATGAGCAGTTCTTC. Its translation is CASSLDGRAHNEQFF.

This clonotype showed up just a few times. The chain links TRBV20-1 to TRBJ2-7, with 12 bases matching TRBD2. From germline, CDR1 is DFQATT and CDR2 SNEGSKA (reference sequence). With 3 bases clipped from V and 1 base from J, the junction kept 4 bases outside the gene matches. This CDR3 spans 15 amino acids. CDR3 protein: CSARSGLAGSYEQYF. CDR3 DNA sequence: TGCAGTGCTAGGTCCGGACTAGCGGGATCCTACGAGCAGTACTTC.

The sample holds a few counts of this clonotype. The chain joins TRBV28 to TRBJ2-1; the D gene could be TRBD1 or TRBD2 (6 bases each). The V and J ends lost 8 bases and 5 bases respectively, with 16 bases between them. The CDR3 is 14 amino acids. Germline CDR1 reads MDHEN; CDR2 reads SYDVKM. For the CDR3, the DNA is TGTGCCAGCGGAGGGGGGTCTCAAAACAATGAGCAGTTCTTC. Protein: CASGGGSQNNEQFF.